These 32 T cell receptor beta chains share one sample of origin, sequenced in a study of response to subunit inactivated influenza vaccine. TCRdb redid the calling of the RT-PCR reads with MiXCR, one entry per CDR3 protein. The sample includes over 150,000 distinct CDR3 sequences, over 13% of them seen just once. The sample here was CD8+ T cells sorted from PBMCs, taken approximately 5 days after vaccination. The receptors stem from a man aged 45-65 years who received an inactivated influenza vaccine.

The chain recombines TRBV6-1 with TRBJ1-5, with no clear D. In germline, CDR1 is MNHNS, CDR2 SASEGT. Trimming removed 5 bases from V and 1 base from J, with 9 bases in between. This CDR3 has 14 residues. Here the CDR3 DNA reads TGTGCCAGCAGTACGGGAGAAAGCAATCAGCCCCAGCATTTT. It specifies CASSTGESNQPQHF.

The chain recombines TRBV25-1 with TRBJ2-1; 8 bases map to TRBD2. Germline trimming cut 1 base from V and 3 bases from J; bases unmatched to any gene: 5. The CDR3 contains 16 residues. Per the germline V gene, CDR1 is MGHDK and CDR2 is SYGVNS. Written as DNA, the CDR3 is TGTGCCAGCAGTGAATTGGCGGGAGGTTACTACAATGAGCAGTTCTTC. It translates to CASSELAGGYYNEQFF. Variable domain in full (rest from reference TRBV25-1 and TRBJ2-1): EADIYQTPRYLVIGTGKKITLECSQTMGHDKMYWYQQDPGMELHLIHYSYGVNSTEKGDLSSESTVSRIRTEHFPLTLESARPSHTSQYLCASSELAGGYYNEQFFGPGTRLTVL.

This clonotype was seen many times. CDR3 coding DNA: TGTGCCAGCAGTCTCGACAGGGCGGATCAGCCCCAGCATTTT. Protein product: CASSLDRADQPQHF. The V and J genes are TRBV12-3 or TRBV12-4 and TRBJ1-5, with TRBD1 identical over 7 bases. Trimming removed 5 bases from V and 5 bases from J; junction bases left unmatched: 6. This CDR3 has 14 amino acids.

This chain connects TRBV15 to TRBJ2-7; D assignment may be TRBD1 or TRBD2 (5 bases each). The CDR3 spans 14 residues. Trimming left V 1 base short and J 2 bases short, with 9 bases between. Germline V gives CDR1 LNHNV, CDR2 YYDKDF (reference sequence). In DNA form, the CDR3 reads TGTGCCACCAGCAGAGGGGACGGGGCCTACGAGCAGTACTTC. It translates to CATSRGDGAYEQYF.

This clonotype was seen a handful of times. V gene TRBV7-9 combines with J gene TRBJ2-3, with TRBD2 identical over 9 bases. The V gene end was trimmed by 3 bases and the J gene end by 1 base; junction bases not matched to a gene: 2. The V gene's germline CDR1 is SEHNR and CDR2 FQNEAQ (reference sequence). CDR3 size: 15 residues. CDR3 in DNA: TGTGCCAGCAGCTTTCGGACTAGCGGCACAGATACGCAGTATTTT. Its translation is CASSFRTSGTDTQYF.

This clonotype was counted between two and nine times. The genes are TRBV4-1 and TRBJ2-7, with D maybe TRBD1 (5 bases). Germline CDR1 MGHRA, CDR2 YSYEKL. V shed 0 bases and J shed 2 bases, with 17 bases lying between them. The CDR3 runs 17 residues. CDR3 in amino acids: CASSQDLGADLPYEQYF. The DNA for the CDR3 is TGCGCCAGCAGCCAAGATCTTGGGGCAGATCTACCCTACGAGCAGTACTTC.

This chain links TRBV29-1 with TRBJ2-5, with D possibly matching TRBD1 (6 bases). With 2 bases removed from V and 7 bases from J, the gap between germline ends came to 20 bases. The CDR3 spans 15 residues. In germline, CDR1 is SQVTM, CDR2 ANQGSEA. The CDR3 bases are TGCAGCGTTGAACCCCGGGAAATTATAGGGGGGACCCAGTACTTC. This codes for CSVEPREIIGGTQYF.

This chain connects TRBV27 to TRBJ2-7; D may match TRBD1 or TRBD2 (5 bases each). The V gene lost 5 bases and the J gene lost 2 bases, with 13 bases spanning the gap. Germline CDR1 reads MNHEY; CDR2 reads SMNVEV (reference sequence). CDR3 length equals 14 residues. The CDR3: CASSGLGRAYEQYF. The CDR3 region has the DNA TGTGCCAGCAGTGGGTTGGGGCGGGCCTACGAGCAGTACTTC.

The J gene is TRBJ2-1, the V gene TRBV25-1; possibly TRBD1 for D (6 bases). The CDR3 is made up of 16 amino acids. From germline, CDR1 is MGHDK and CDR2 SYGVNS. Deletions cut 3 bases from V and 1 base from J, with 13 bases between. The CDR3 loop reads CASSDLRDISYNEQFF. DNA for the CDR3: TGTGCCAGCAGTGATCTCCGGGACATTTCCTACAATGAGCAGTTCTTC.

The chain employs TRBV25-1 and TRBJ1-4, with D maybe TRBD1 (5 bases). The CDR3 sequence is 13 residues long. Trimming took off 6 bases at V and 10 bases at J, with 15 bases between the two ends. Germline CDR1 MGHDK, CDR2 SYGVNS. CDR3 in amino acids: CASSAGTLGKLFF. As DNA, the CDR3 is TGTGCCAGCAGCGCCGGGACTTTGGGAAAACTGTTTTTT.

This clonotype appeared a few times. The J gene is TRBJ2-1, the V gene TRBV14; D is undetermined. The CDR3 has 16 amino acids. CDR1 and CDR2 (germline): SGHDN, FVKESK. V was pared by 1 base and J by 5 bases, with 15 bases between. The CDR3 bases are TGTGCCAGCAGCCAAGTCGAATCGGGTCCACACAATGAGCAGTTCTTC. Its protein is CASSQVESGPHNEQFF.

The chain carries TRBV4-3 and TRBJ1-6; no clear D. The length of the CDR3 is 15 residues. Germline CDR1 is LGHNA and CDR2 is YSLEER. Trimming stripped 2 bases from V and 4 bases from J, with 9 bases between. In nucleotides, the CDR3 is TGCGCCAGCAGCCAATCGGCAGAATATAATTCACCCCTCCACTTT. Its translation is CASSQSAEYNSPLHF.

The sample holds a few counts of this clonotype. The V gene is TRBV12-3 or TRBV12-4, the J gene TRBJ2-1; TRBD2 aligns across 12 bases. V lost 6 bases to trimming and J lost 10 bases; unmatched junction nucleotides: 4. The CDR3 has 13 amino acids. The CDR3 sequence is CASSQGTSGEQFF. In DNA form, the CDR3 reads TGTGCCAGCAGCCAAGGGACTAGCGGGGAGCAGTTCTTC.

This clonotype was seen repeatedly, ten times or more. CDR3 bases: TGTGCCAGCAGTTTGGCAGGGGAAGGCGAGCAGTACTTC. Translation gives CASSLAGEGEQYF. The V and J genes are TRBV28 and TRBJ2-7; TRBD1 is a possible D gene (6 bases). V lost 3 bases and J 6 bases, leaving 12 bases between the germline ends. This CDR3 spans 13 amino acids. CDR1 and CDR2 from the germline V gene are MDHEN and SYDVKM.

This chain's CDR3 is CAWSEGWSTEAFF. Written as DNA, the CDR3 is TGTGCCTGGAGTGAAGGGTGGAGCACTGAAGCTTTCTTT. The chain couples TRBV30 to TRBJ1-1; D unresolved. The CDR3 runs to 13 residues. The germline V gene has CDR1 GTSNPN and CDR2 SVGIG (reference sequence). Trimming shortened V by 1 base and J by 4 bases, and 10 bases separated the two germline ends.

The rearrangement links TRBV12-3 or TRBV12-4 to TRBJ2-5; weak D call: TRBD2 (6 bases). The V end was cut by 8 bases, the J end by 6 bases, with 13 bases between. CDR3 length: 12 amino acids. The CDR3 loop is CASGSGVQTQYF. The CDR3 region has the DNA TGTGCCAGCGGTTCGGGGGTTCAGACCCAGTACTTC.

This clonotype was recorded many times. The J gene is TRBJ2-1, the V gene TRBV29-1; 7 bases are a match to TRBD2. With 4 bases clipped from V and 7 bases from J, the junction kept 7 bases outside the gene matches. This CDR3 is 13 amino acids long. CDR1 and CDR2 from the germline V gene are SQVTM and ANQGSEA. The CDR3, as DNA: TGCAGCGTTGGGGCAGGGACTATGAATGAGCAGTTCTTC. It translates to CSVGAGTMNEQFF.

This clonotype was seen a few times. The chain carries TRBV9 and TRBJ2-2; TRBD2 aligns across 7 bases. This CDR3 region has 15 residues. V gave up 3 bases and J gave up 3 bases; unmatched junction bases: 5. The germline V gene has CDR1 SGDLS and CDR2 YYNGEE. The CDR3 region has the DNA TGTGCCAGCAGCGAGGGTGGGGGGGACACCGGGGAGCTGTTTTTT. This sequence encodes CASSEGGGDTGELFF.

The chain joins TRBV11-2 to TRBJ2-1; possibly TRBD2 for D (6 bases). The CDR3 consists of 17 residues. V was shortened by 2 bases and J by 0 bases, with 14 bases between the two germline ends. Germline assignment: CDR1 SGHAT and CDR2 FQNNGV. CDR3 nucleotides: TGTGCCAGCAGCTTAACCCATAGCGGAAGCTCCTACAATGAGCAGTTCTTC. Residues: CASSLTHSGSSYNEQFF.

The chain uses TRBV9 and TRBJ2-1; 7 positions agree with TRBD2. V lost 4 bases to trimming and J lost 11 bases; unmatched junction nucleotides: 6. Germline V lookup: CDR1 SGDLS, CDR2 YYNGEE. The CDR3 runs to 12 residues. The DNA for the CDR3 is TGTGCCAGCAGCCGCCAGCGGGATCAGCAGTTCTTC. Translation gives CASSRQRDQQFF.

This clonotype turned up a few times. The rearrangement links TRBV20-1 to TRBJ2-1; D not resolved. V was cut by 4 bases and J by 7 bases, with 5 bases left in between. Germline V lookup: CDR1 DFQATT, CDR2 SNEGSKA (reference sequence). The CDR3 contains 10 residues. This CDR3 is CSAIRNEQFF. The CDR3 bases are TGCAGTGCTATCAGGAATGAGCAGTTCTTC.

This clonotype turned up a few times. CDR3 amino acids: CSVDNGSPYEQYF. The CDR3, as DNA: TGCAGCGTTGATAACGGGTCACCATACGAGCAGTACTTC. The J gene is TRBJ2-7, the V gene TRBV29-1; the D is unclear. V was shortened by 3 bases and J by 4 bases, with 13 bases between the two germline ends. Germline loops: CDR1 SQVTM, CDR2 ANQGSEA. CDR3 size: 13 residues.

This clonotype showed up just a few times. V usage is TRBV15 and J usage is TRBJ1-1; possible D gene TRBD1, 5 bases. There are 13 residues in the CDR3. Germline values: CDR1 LNHNV, CDR2 YYDKDF (reference sequence). Trimming left V 3 bases short and J 4 bases short, with 9 bases between. The CDR3 loop is CATSSYRLTEAFF. The CDR3 DNA follows: TGTGCCACCAGCAGTTACAGGCTCACTGAAGCTTTCTTT.

This clonotype was counted at least ten times. The gene calls are TRBV4-3 and TRBJ2-3; perhaps TRBD2 as D (5 bases). Per the germline V gene, CDR1 is LGHNA and CDR2 is YSLEER. The germline V and J ends were trimmed by 11 bases and 2 bases, with 17 bases remaining between them. The CDR3 consists of 14 residues. The CDR3 DNA is TGCGCCTCAAGTGGAGCAGGACTCACAGATACGCAGTATTTT. This codes for CASSGAGLTDTQYF.

The V call is TRBV29-1, the J call TRBJ2-1; TRBD2 might be the D (6 bases). The CDR3 runs 13 residues. V lost 3 bases, J lost 10 bases, and 16 bases lay in between. Germline V gene lookup returns CDR1 SQVTM and CDR2 ANQGSEA. The DNA of the CDR3 is TGCAGCGTTGAGCGGGGCAGGCCCCACGAGCAGTTCTTC. Amino acid sequence: CSVERGRPHEQFF.

This clonotype came up a few times. This chain uses TRBV27 with TRBJ2-3, with 9 bases matching TRBD2. The V segment lost 5 bases and the J segment 0 bases; nucleotides outside the gene matches: 3. The CDR3 extends over 15 amino acids. Germline CDR1 and CDR2: MNHEY and SMNVEV (reference sequence). The CDR3 loop is CASSPSGASTDTQYF. The CDR3 nucleotides are TGTGCCAGCAGTCCTAGCGGGGCAAGCACAGATACGCAGTATTTT.

This clonotype was picked up many times. The V and J genes are TRBV12-3 or TRBV12-4 and TRBJ2-5; D is tentatively TRBD1 or TRBD2 (5 bases each). CDR3 size: 13 residues. Trimming removed 10 bases from V and 4 bases from J, with 16 bases in between. The CDR3 here is CATTPGRGETQYF. The DNA of the CDR3 is TGTGCCACCACGCCGGGACGAGGAGAGACCCAGTACTTC.

This clonotype was counted between two and nine times. The rearrangement joins TRBV5-5 to TRBJ2-7, with TRBD1 matching 7 bases. The CDR3 extends over 14 amino acids. The trim removed 4 bases at V and 2 bases at J, leaving 6 bases unmatched. Germline loops: CDR1 SGHKS, CDR2 YYEKEE (reference sequence). CDR3: CASSPYGTAYEQYF. CDR3 DNA: TGTGCCAGCAGCCCTTACGGGACAGCCTACGAGCAGTACTTC.

The gene calls are TRBV5-6 and TRBJ1-1, with 8 positions matching TRBD1. From germline, CDR1 is SGHDT and CDR2 YYEEEE. The CDR3 is 17 residues long. After removal of 1 base from V and 3 bases from J, the junction contained 11 bases not matched to a gene. CDR3 in DNA: TGTGCCAGCAGCTTGCCCCTGGGACAGGACTACGACACTGAAGCTTTCTTT. This codes for CASSLPLGQDYDTEAFF.

This clonotype was detected only a few times. This chain links TRBV2 with TRBJ2-2; maybe TRBD1 (6 bases). Germline V CDR1 and CDR2: SNHLY, FYNNEI. The CDR3 covers 16 residues. V lost 6 bases and J lost 4, with 18 bases in between. The CDR3: CASRNPTGLGTGELFF. The CDR3 DNA follows: TGTGCCAGCAGGAATCCCACAGGGTTGGGCACCGGGGAGCTGTTTTTT. The full variable domain, with the rest looked up from reference TRBV2 and TRBJ2-2, is EPEVTQTPSHQVTQMGQEVILRCVPISNHLYFYWYRQILGQKVEFLVSFYNNEISEKSEIFDDQFSVERPDGSNFTLKIRSTKLEDSAMYFCASRNPTGLGTGELFFGEGSRLTVL.

This clonotype was recorded at least ten times. The rearrangement joins TRBV2 to TRBJ2-1, with 8 bases that match TRBD1. Germline V CDR1 and CDR2: SNHLY, FYNNEI. This CDR3 has 15 amino acids. The ends lost 5 bases at V and 7 bases at J; junction bases unmatched: 10. For the CDR3, the DNA is TGTGCCAGCAGTCCCGGGACAGGCCGATGGAATGAGCAGTTCTTC. Amino acids: CASSPGTGRWNEQFF.

This clonotype was seen more than once but under ten times. The chain has TRBV30 and TRBJ1-6; a possible D gene is TRBD1 (6 bases). The germline V gene encodes CDR1 GTSNPN and CDR2 SVGIG (reference sequence). Between the trimmed V and J ends, which lost 3 bases and 6 bases, there was a span of 15 bases. This CDR3 contains 15 residues. CDR3 sequence reads: CAWRDAGVPNSPLHF. CDR3 nucleotide sequence: TGTGCCTGGAGGGATGCAGGGGTCCCTAATTCACCCCTCCACTTT.